Listed below are T cell receptor beta chains from one sample, sequenced in a study of technical replicates of blood from a few donors. Some clones are missing from TCRdb's copy, which holds only in-frame ones; the method was immunoSEQ multiplex PCR. This sample yields about 75,000 clones, of which roughly 89% are seen a single time; about 0.36% belongs to the top ten. What was sequenced was T cells isolated from PBMCs. These receptor sequences come from a human donor in good health. Some clones in this sample may be carry-over from other donors' samples. Both conserved end residues are part of each CDR3. D genes are given only for firm matches. Only some rows state a clone size, as once, few, many or a class for expanded clones.

J gene,V gene,clone size,D gene,CDR3 protein,CDR3 DNA
TRBJ2-1,TRBV13,few,TRBD2,CASSLEGGDYNEQFF,TGTGCCAGCAGCTTAGAGGGAGGGGACTACAATGAGCAGTTCTTC
TRBJ2-7,TRBV27,.,.,CASSSLGYEQYF,TGTGCCAGCAGTTCCCTCGGTTACGAGCAGTACTTC
TRBJ1-2,TRBV7-9,.,TRBD1,CASSLVPGQGPLNYGYTF,TGTGCCAGCAGCTTGGTGCCGGGACAGGGGCCTTTAAACTATGGCTACACCTTC
TRBJ1-3,TRBV9,.,TRBD1,CASSVGQGFSGNTIYF,TGTGCCAGCAGCGTAGGACAGGGATTTTCTGGAAACACCATATATTTT
TRBJ1-5,TRBV28,.,TRBD1,CASSTTLGQGNQPQHF,TGTGCCAGCAGTACGACTCTTGGACAGGGAAATCAGCCCCAGCATTTT
TRBJ2-7,TRBV6-5,.,TRBD1,CASSYNPGQTYEQYF,TGTGCCAGCAGTTACAACCCGGGACAGACCTACGAGCAGTACTTC
TRBJ1-2,TRBV27,.,.,CASSLSPTGDGYTF,TGTGCCAGCAGTTTATCCCCGACAGGCGATGGCTACACCTTC
TRBJ2-7,TRBV28,.,TRBD1,CASSSGQGVGEQYF,TGTGCCAGCAGTTCGGGACAGGGGGTTGGCGAGCAGTACTTC
TRBJ1-4,TRBV5-1,.,.,CASNRGEPNEKLFF,TGCGCCTCAAACCGGGGGGAGCCGAATGAAAAACTGTTTTTT
TRBJ2-7,TRBV19,.,TRBD1,CASSTWTGTGAYEQYF,TGTGCCAGTAGTACTTGGACCGGGACAGGGGCGTACGAGCAGTACTTC
TRBJ1-1,TRBV7-9,.,.,CASSFGQSTEAFF,TGTGCCAGCAGCTTCGGACAGTCCACTGAAGCTTTCTTT
TRBJ1-1,TRBV19,.,TRBD1,CASKNRGSTEAFF,TGTGCCAGTAAAAACAGGGGATCCACTGAAGCTTTCTTT
TRBJ2-5,TRBV30,.,TRBD2,CAWSAPTSGSKTQYF,TGTGCCTGGAGTGCACCAACTAGCGGGAGTAAGACCCAGTACTTC
TRBJ2-7,TRBV11-2,.,.,CASSLYRGAYEQYF,TGTGCCAGCAGCTTATACCGGGGAGCCTACGAGCAGTACTTC
TRBJ1-4,TRBV29-1,.,TRBD1,CSVADEGQGNEKLFF,TGCAGCGTTGCAGACGAAGGACAGGGGAATGAAAAACTGTTTTTT
TRBJ2-7,TRBV30,.,TRBD1,CAWNRTGQPYEQYF,TGTGCCTGGAACAGGACGGGACAGCCCTACGAGCAGTACTTC
TRBJ2-3,TRBV19,.,TRBD2,CASSTPAGGTDTQYF,TGTGCCAGTAGTACCCCGGCGGGGGGCACAGATACGCAGTATTTT
TRBJ1-1,TRBV7-9,few,.,CAGSGGRNTEAFF,TGTGCCGGGAGCGGGGGGCGGAACACTGAAGCTTTCTTT
TRBJ2-1,TRBV10-1,.,TRBD2,CASSVLGGGNEQFF,TGCGCCAGCAGTGTACTCGGGGGGGGCAATGAGCAGTTCTTC
TRBJ1-1,TRBV7-9,.,TRBD1,CASSSIRDSEAFF,TGTGCCAGCAGCTCCATAAGGGACAGTGAAGCTTTCTTT
TRBJ1-5,TRBV4-2,few,TRBD1,CASSHYRGLNQPQHF,TGTGCCAGCAGCCACTACAGGGGTCTTAATCAGCCCCAGCATTTT
TRBJ2-3,TRBV29-1,.,TRBD2,CSVVALAGGPPSTDTQYF,TGCAGCGTTGTCGCACTAGCGGGAGGTCCTCCTAGCACAGATACGCAGTATTTT
TRBJ2-3,TRBV19,.,.,CASTGYSPQGFTDTQYF,TGTGCCAGTACTGGGTACTCCCCACAGGGATTCACAGATACGCAGTATTTT
TRBJ1-2,TRBV4-2,.,TRBD1,CASSQETGQGYLFYGYTF,TGTGCCAGCAGCCAAGAGACGGGACAGGGGTATCTCTTCTATGGCTACACCTTC
TRBJ1-1,TRBV27,.,TRBD1,CASSETGQGTANTEAFF,TGTGCCAGCAGTGAGACGGGACAGGGGACCGCAAACACTGAAGCTTTCTTT
TRBJ2-3,TRBV9,.,.,CASSDGAHGTDTQYF,TGTGCCAGCAGCGATGGGGCCCACGGCACAGATACGCAGTATTTT
TRBJ2-1,TRBV2,.,.,CASSTYNEQFF,TGTGCCAGCAGTACATACAATGAGCAGTTCTTC
TRBJ2-7,TRBV4-1,once,TRBD2,CASSQGRGLAPYEQYF,TGCGCCAGCAGCCAAGGACGGGGACTAGCACCCTACGAGCAGTACTTC
TRBJ1-1,TRBV21-1,.,.,CASTPRKALWSTEAFF,TGTGCCAGCACCCCTCGGAAGGCTTTATGGAGCACTGAAGCTTTCTTT
TRBJ2-5,TRBV5-4,.,TRBD1,CASSWVDRIQETQYF,TGTGCCAGCAGCTGGGTGGACAGGATTCAAGAGACCCAGTACTTC
TRBJ2-7,TRBV5-4,.,TRBD2,CASSSGGWSGRNGSEQYF,TGTGCCAGCAGCTCGGGAGGGTGGAGCGGGAGGAATGGCAGCGAGCAGTACTTC
TRBJ2-1,TRBV14,once,.,CASSPLASYNEQFF,TGTGCCAGCAGCCCCTTGGCCTCCTACAATGAGCAGTTCTTC
TRBJ1-5,TRBV2,.,.,CASSPGLGLDQPQHF,TGTGCCAGCAGTCCAGGGTTGGGGTTGGATCAGCCCCAGCATTTT
TRBJ2-1,TRBV7-6,.,TRBD1,CADTGQGLMGTSYNEQFF,TGTGCCGATACCGGACAGGGGCTCATGGGAACCTCCTACAATGAGCAGTTCTTC
TRBJ2-2,TRBV5-5,.,.,CASSLVSLGINTGELFF,TGTGCCAGCAGCTTGGTTTCTCTAGGAATAAACACCGGGGAGCTGTTTTTT
TRBJ1-3,TRBV5-1,.,.,CASSLEPEGNTIYF,TGCGCCAGCAGCTTGGAGCCGGAGGGAAACACCATATATTTT
TRBJ2-2,TRBV7-6,.,.,CASSLEGNTGELFF,TGTGCCAGCAGCCTTGAGGGCAACACCGGGGAGCTGTTTTTT
TRBJ2-7,TRBV4-1,.,TRBD2,CASSQAPAGGRYEQYF,TGCGCCAGCAGCCAAGCGCCAGCGGGGGGGCGGTACGAGCAGTACTTC
TRBJ2-1,TRBV18,.,.,CASSPPEGSSYNEQFF,TGTGCCAGCTCACCCCCGGAGGGGAGCTCCTACAATGAGCAGTTCTTC
TRBJ1-2,TRBV9,.,.,CASSVALNRADGYTF,TGTGCCAGCAGCGTAGCTTTGAACAGGGCTGATGGCTACACCTTC